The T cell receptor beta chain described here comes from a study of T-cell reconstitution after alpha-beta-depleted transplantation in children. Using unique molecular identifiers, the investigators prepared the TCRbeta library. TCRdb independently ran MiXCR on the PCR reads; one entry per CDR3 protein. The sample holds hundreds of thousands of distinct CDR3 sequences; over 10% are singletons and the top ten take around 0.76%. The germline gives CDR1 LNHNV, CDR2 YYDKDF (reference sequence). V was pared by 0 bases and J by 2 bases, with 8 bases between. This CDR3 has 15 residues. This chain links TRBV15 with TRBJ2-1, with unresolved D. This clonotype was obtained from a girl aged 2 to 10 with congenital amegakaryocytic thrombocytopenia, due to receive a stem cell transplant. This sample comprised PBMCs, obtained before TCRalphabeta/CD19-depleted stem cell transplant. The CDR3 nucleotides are TGTGCCACCAGCAGAGATCCCGGCCCCTACAATGAGCAGTTCTTC. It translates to CATSRDPGPYNEQFF.